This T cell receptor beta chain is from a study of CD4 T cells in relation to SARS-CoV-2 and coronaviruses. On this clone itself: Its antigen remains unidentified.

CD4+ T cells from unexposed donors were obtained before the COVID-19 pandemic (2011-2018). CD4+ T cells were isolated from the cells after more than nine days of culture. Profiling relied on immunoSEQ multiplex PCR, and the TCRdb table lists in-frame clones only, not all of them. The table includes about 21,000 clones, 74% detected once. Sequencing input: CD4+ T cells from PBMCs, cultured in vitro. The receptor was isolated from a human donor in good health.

CDR3 loop: CASSPYRTSGSWQTQYF. The DNA of the CDR3 is TGTGCCAGCAGCCCCTACCGGACTAGCGGGAGTTGGCAGACCCAGTACTTC. The J gene is TRBJ2-5, the V gene TRBV5-6; 13 nucleotides match TRBD2. V lost 4 bases, J lost 6 bases, and 12 bases stayed unmatched. This CDR3 region has 17 residues. CDR1 is SGHDT, CDR2 YYEEEE, per germline.